Below, 32 T cell receptor beta chains from the same sample are listed, as sequenced in a study of blood T cell repertoires in COVID-19. Assay used: immunoSEQ multiplex PCR; TCRdb lists only in-frame clones, some missing. The repertoire holds over 45,000 clones, with about nine tenths as singletons. The specimen sequenced was peripheral blood. All receptors come from a man aged 50-59 years with active COVID-19.

The V and J genes are TRBV12-3 or TRBV12-4 and TRBJ2-1, with TRBD2 as a possible D gene (5 bases). The CDR3 runs 12 residues. Trimming stripped 6 bases from V and 8 bases from J, with 11 bases between. The CDR3 DNA reads as TGTGCCAGCAGCCGGAGGACTTATGAGCAGTTCTTC. This codes for CASSRRTYEQFF.

The J gene is TRBJ1-2, the V gene TRBV29-1, with TRBD1 as a possible D gene (5 bases). The CDR3 loop spans 13 amino acids. Germline CDR1 reads SQVTM; CDR2 reads ANQGSEA. DNA of the CDR3: TGCGTGGCGGGGGGTGGGCTGGGCTATGGCTACACCTTC. This sequence encodes CVAGGGLGYGYTF. The entire variable domain, with the rest obtained from reference TRBV29-1 and TRBJ1-2, is as follows: SAVISQKPSRDICQRGTSLTIQCQVDSQVTMMFWYRQQPGQSLTLIATANQGSEATYESGFVIDKFPISRPNLTFSTLTVSNMSPEDSSIYLCVAGGGLGYGYTFGSGTRLTVV.

The rearrangement uses TRBV10-3 and TRBJ2-7, with D unresolved. V dropped 1 base and J dropped 6 bases, with 7 bases sitting between them. The length of the CDR3 is 12 residues. Germline V gives CDR1 ENHRY, CDR2 SYGVKD. The CDR3 here is CAISELDVEQYF. The CDR3 nucleotides are TGTGCCATCAGTGAGTTAGATGTCGAGCAGTACTTC.

This chain uses TRBV5-1 with TRBJ1-1; TRBD1 matches 7 bases. Germline loops: CDR1 SGHRS, CDR2 YFSETQ. The CDR3 spans 14 residues. Trimming cost V 0 bases and J 5 bases; bases outside gene matches: 4. CDR3: CASSLGATGTEAFF. CDR3 nucleotide sequence: TGCGCCAGCAGCTTGGGAGCGACAGGGACTGAAGCTTTCTTT.

The CDR3 here is CASSPPEEVYGYTF. The DNA of the CDR3 is TGTGCCAGTAGTCCCCCAGAAGAAGTTTATGGCTACACCTTC. The V and J genes are TRBV19 and TRBJ1-2; D not certain. V lost 5 bases and J lost 5, with 15 bases in between. In germline, CDR1 is LNHDA, CDR2 SQIVND (reference sequence). The CDR3 runs to 14 residues.

The gene calls are TRBV29-1 and TRBJ1-1; perhaps TRBD1 as D (5 bases). The CDR3 totals 11 residues. The germline V and J ends were trimmed by 8 bases and 5 bases, with 12 bases remaining between them. Germline-derived CDR1 and CDR2 are SQVTM and ANQGSEA. DNA of the CDR3: TGCAGCACTCAGGAGGGGACTGAAGCTTTCTTT. This encodes CSTQEGTEAFF.

V usage is TRBV7-8 and J usage is TRBJ2-7, with a weak D call TRBD1 (5 bases). The ends were cut back, 6 bases at V and 2 bases at J, with 8 bases in the middle. The CDR3 runs to 12 residues. The germline gives CDR1 SGHVS, CDR2 FQNEAQ. CDR3 in DNA: TGTGCCAGCAGTGACAGCACCTACGAGCAGTACTTC. This sequence encodes CASSDSTYEQYF.

This rearrangement joins TRBV4-1 to TRBJ1-1; D is unresolved. The CDR3 runs 14 residues. Trimming left V 4 bases short and J 4 bases short, with 13 bases between. The germline V gene encodes CDR1 MGHRA and CDR2 YSYEKL. The CDR3 spells CASSRQAMGTEAFF. CDR3 DNA: TGCGCCAGCAGCCGGCAGGCGATGGGCACTGAAGCTTTCTTT.

This sequence joins TRBV4-1 and TRBJ1-2, with a tentative D call TRBD1 (5 bases). CDR1 MGHRA and CDR2 YSYEKL come from the germline V gene. V gave up 2 bases and J gave up 6 bases, with 19 bases separating them. The CDR3 contains 16 residues. This CDR3 is CASSQPTNRRLNGYTF. CDR3 nucleotides: TGCGCCAGCAGCCAACCTACAAACAGGCGGCTAAATGGCTACACCTTC.

The chain employs TRBV4-1 and TRBJ1-3; 9 bases are a match to TRBD1. The CDR3 totals 13 residues. Per germline, CDR1 MGHRA and CDR2 YSYEKL. With 3 bases clipped from V and 11 bases from J, the junction kept 5 bases outside the gene matches. Here the CDR3 DNA reads TGCGCCAGCAGCCAGGGGACAGGGTACGCCATATATTTT. Protein product: CASSQGTGYAIYF.

The chain combines TRBV4-1 with TRBJ1-2; tentatively, D is TRBD1 (5 bases). The V gene's germline CDR1 is MGHRA and CDR2 YSYEKL. This CDR3 region has 12 residues. Trimming stripped 4 bases from V and 8 bases from J, with 11 bases between. This CDR3 is CASSPGGGGYTF. CDR3 coding DNA: TGCGCCAGCAGCCCCGGGGGGGGAGGCTACACCTTC.

V gene TRBV11-3 combines with J gene TRBJ2-5; 8 positions match TRBD2. The CDR3 is made up of 16 amino acids. The V gene end was trimmed by 6 bases and the J gene end by 4 bases; junction bases not matched to a gene: 13. The germline V gene encodes CDR1 SGHNT and CDR2 YENEEA. The DNA of the CDR3 is TGTGCCAGCAGAGCGACAGCGGGGGAAGGTGGAGAGACCCAGTACTTC. Translated, it gives CASRATAGEGGETQYF.

V and J are TRBV5-8 and TRBJ1-3; maybe TRBD1 (6 bases). This CDR3 comprises 15 residues. The V gene lost 4 bases and the J gene lost 0 bases, with 11 bases spanning the gap. Germline V gene data show CDR1 as SGHTS and CDR2 as YDEGEE. The CDR3 coding sequence is TGTGCCAGCAGCCTAGGACAGCGCTCTGGAAACACCATATATTTT. It is translated as CASSLGQRSGNTIYF.

The rearrangement joins TRBV9 to TRBJ1-2; D perhaps matches TRBD1 (5 bases). V was clipped by 0 bases and J by 4 bases, with 7 bases between them. The CDR3 runs 13 residues. CDR1 is SGDLS and CDR2 is YYNGEE in the germline V gene. CDR3 coding DNA: TGTGCCAGCAGCGTAGCAGGGTTCTATGGCTACACCTTC. Protein product: CASSVAGFYGYTF.

The chain has TRBV11-1 and TRBJ2-7; 10 bases fit TRBD2. The V segment lost 3 bases and the J segment 2 bases; nucleotides outside the gene matches: 4. CDR3 size: 15 residues. Germline V CDR1 and CDR2: SGHAT, FQDESV (reference sequence). The CDR3 DNA sequence: TGTGCCAGCAGCTTTGTCCTAGCGGGGGCCTACGAGCAGTACTTC. Its protein is CASSFVLAGAYEQYF. The whole variable domain, filled in from reference TRBV11-1 and TRBJ2-7, reads EAEVAQSPRYKITEKSQAVAFWCDPISGHATLYWYRQILGQGPELLVQFQDESVVDDSQLPKDRFSAERLKGVDSTLKIQPAELGDSAMYLCASSFVLAGAYEQYFGPGTRLTVT.

The rearrangement joins TRBV11-2 to TRBJ1-2; D gene ambiguous. V lost 2 bases to trimming and J lost 6 bases, with 16 bases between them. Germline V gene lookup returns CDR1 SGHAT and CDR2 FQNNGV. The CDR3 spans 15 residues. The CDR3 DNA reads as TGTGCCAGCAGCTTACCTAAGGTGACGAGGAATGGCTACACCTTC. Residues: CASSLPKVTRNGYTF.

The chain links TRBV5-6 to TRBJ2-6; TRBD2 matches at 12 bases. The germline CDR1 and CDR2 sequences are SGHDT and YYEEEE. V lost 3 bases to trimming and J lost 0 bases; unmatched junction nucleotides: 4. The CDR3 sequence is 18 residues long. In DNA form, the CDR3 reads TGTGCCAGCAGCTCCGGACTAGCGGGGCTCTCTGGGGCCAACGTCCTGACTTTC. Translating it yields CASSSGLAGLSGANVLTF.

The genes are TRBV7-9 and TRBJ1-1; no firm D call. The germline V gene encodes CDR1 SEHNR and CDR2 FQNEAQ (reference sequence). V lost 4 bases to trimming and J lost 5 bases, with 8 bases between them. CDR3 size: 12 residues. CDR3 loop: CASSSPPTEAFF. CDR3 nucleotide sequence: TGTGCCAGCAGCTCCCCTCCTACTGAAGCTTTCTTT. The whole variable domain, filled in from reference TRBV7-9 and TRBJ1-1, reads DTGVSQNPRHKITKRGQNVTFRCDPISEHNRLYWYRQTLGQGPEFLTYFQNEAQLEKSRLLSDRFSAERPKGSFSTLEIQRTEQGDSAMYLCASSSPPTEAFFGQGTRLTVV.

In DNA, the CDR3 is TGCGCCAGCAGCAACGGACTAGCGGATTATAATGAGCAGTTCTTC. Amino acids: CASSNGLADYNEQFF. V is TRBV5-1 and J is TRBJ2-1, with 10 bases fitting TRBD2. The germline V gene has CDR1 SGHRS and CDR2 YFSETQ. This CDR3 has 15 residues. The J segment lost 7 bases and the V segment lost 4 bases, leaving 8 bases of the junction unmatched. The full variable domain, rest sourced from reference TRBV5-1 and TRBJ2-1, is KAGVTQTPRYLIKTRGQQVTLSCSPISGHRSVSWYQQTPGQGLQFLFEYFSETQRNKGNFPGRFSGRQFSNSRSEMNVSTLELGDSALYLCASSNGLADYNEQFFGPGTRLTVL.

Details on this clone: One end of the junction varies from germline; a read error may be responsible. This chain uses TRBV23-1 with TRBJ2-5, with 9 bases that match TRBD1. TRBV23-1 is noted as an ORF with a role that remains uncertain. This CDR3 has 15 amino acids. DNA for the CDR3: TGCGCCAGCAGCCAATACAGGGGGCGCGGGGAGACCCAGTACTTC. Amino acids: CASSQYRGRGETQYF.

The chain combines TRBV19 with TRBJ2-7; 11 bases align to TRBD1. The CDR3 covers 15 residues. Germline values: CDR1 LNHDA, CDR2 SQIVND (reference sequence). Trimming cost V 10 bases and J 0 bases; bases outside gene matches: 8. The CDR3 nucleotides are TGTGCCACCAAGACGGGACAGGGGGTCTCCTACGAGCAGTACTTC. It translates to CATKTGQGVSYEQYF.

This sequence joins TRBV30 and TRBJ2-7; 8 nucleotides align to TRBD2. Germline V CDR1 and CDR2: GTSNPN, SVGIG (reference sequence). This CDR3 is built from 14 residues. The V gene end was trimmed by 5 bases and the J gene end by 1 base; junction bases not matched to a gene: 7. This CDR3 is CAWRTGGGSYEQYF. Here the CDR3 DNA reads TGTGCCTGGCGAACGGGAGGGGGATCCTACGAGCAGTACTTC.

This clone was counted between two and nine times. This chain connects TRBV2 to TRBJ2-2; D possibly corresponds to TRBD2 (5 bases). Germline V lookup: CDR1 SNHLY, CDR2 FYNNEI. The CDR3 covers 12 residues. V lost 10 bases to trimming and J lost 5 bases, with 11 bases between them. CDR3: CAKSRRTGELFF. The CDR3 nucleotides read TGTGCCAAAAGCAGGAGGACCGGGGAGCTGTTTTTT. The full variable domain, completed using reference TRBV2 and TRBJ2-2, is EPEVTQTPSHQVTQMGQEVILRCVPISNHLYFYWYRQILGQKVEFLVSFYNNEISEKSEIFDDQFSVERPDGSNFTLKIRSTKLEDSAMYFCAKSRRTGELFFGEGSRLTVL.

In its sample, this clone ranks as medium-sized. This sequence joins TRBV5-6 and TRBJ2-1; 8 bases fit TRBD2. Germline assignment: CDR1 SGHDT and CDR2 YYEEEE. After removal of 2 bases from V and 4 bases from J, the junction contained 14 bases not matched to a gene. This CDR3 spans 18 amino acids. CDR3 coding DNA: TGTGCCAGCAGCTTTTCCGGCGCGAAGCGGGGGTTGTACAATGAGCAGTTCTTC. Protein sequence: CASSFSGAKRGLYNEQFF.

J is TRBJ2-7 and V is TRBV5-1, with a weak D call TRBD2 (5 bases). The CDR3 totals 12 residues. V was shortened by 5 bases and J by 4 bases, with 10 bases between the two germline ends. Looked up from germline, CDR1 is SGHRS and CDR2 is YFSETQ. The CDR3 spells CASSSDSYEQYF. As DNA, the CDR3 is TGCGCCAGCAGTTCGGACTCGTACGAGCAGTACTTC.

This clone was counted only a few times. V is TRBV27 and J is TRBJ2-7; 9 positions agree with TRBD1. Germline lookup yields CDR1 MNHEY and CDR2 SMNVEV (reference sequence). The V segment lost 5 bases and the J segment 7 bases; nucleotides outside the gene matches: 18. The CDR3 totals 17 residues. The CDR3 nucleotides are TGTGCCAGCAGTGGGAACCCCGGGACAGGGTCTCCCTGGGAGCAGTACTTC. It is translated as CASSGNPGTGSPWEQYF.

The V and J genes are TRBV15 and TRBJ2-7; D is unclear. CDR3 length: 14 residues. With 0 bases removed from V and 7 bases from J, the gap between germline ends came to 13 bases. CDR1 and CDR2 from the germline V gene are LNHNV and YYDKDF (reference sequence). The CDR3 here is CATSRDSRSPEQYF. CDR3 nucleotide sequence: TGTGCCACCAGCAGAGATTCGCGGAGTCCGGAGCAGTACTTC.

The gene calls are TRBV20-1 and TRBJ1-3; D is uncertain. The germline gives CDR1 DFQATT, CDR2 SNEGSKA (reference sequence). The CDR3 is 11 residues long. Trimming removed 5 bases at V and 4 bases at J, with 6 bases between. CDR3 coding DNA: TGCAGTGCTCCCCTGGGAAACACCATATATTTT. Protein product: CSAPLGNTIYF.

The chain is built from TRBV6-5 and TRBJ1-1; no reliable D call. From germline, CDR1 is MNHEY and CDR2 SVGAGI. Deletions cut 5 bases from V and 1 base from J, with 8 bases between. CDR3 size: 13 residues. This chain's CDR3 is CASSRRRNTEAFF. Written as DNA, the CDR3 is TGTGCCAGCAGTCGGAGGAGGAACACTGAAGCTTTCTTT.

CDR3 DNA: TGTGCCAGCAACCTCAGGGTTGGGGCCAACGTCCTGACTTTC. This sequence encodes CASNLRVGANVLTF. The J gene is TRBJ2-6, the V gene TRBV2; D is possibly TRBD1 (5 bases). The CDR3 consists of 14 residues. Germline-derived CDR1 and CDR2 are SNHLY and FYNNEI. Trimming removed 7 bases at V and 3 bases at J, with 10 bases between.

The rearrangement joins TRBV20-1 to TRBJ2-1, with TRBD2 matching over 7 bases. The CDR3 totals 13 residues. Germline V lookup: CDR1 DFQATT, CDR2 SNEGSKA (reference sequence). V dropped 3 bases and J dropped 9; count of bases not matched to a gene: 8. CDR3 loop: CSASRGDRGEQFF. The DNA for the CDR3 is TGCAGTGCTAGTCGGGGGGATAGGGGTGAGCAGTTCTTC.

The chain is built from TRBV6-2 or TRBV6-3 and TRBJ2-7, with D perhaps matching TRBD1 (5 bases). CDR3 size: 12 residues. V lost 0 bases and J lost 5, with 5 bases in between. Germline values: CDR1 MNHEY, CDR2 SVGEGT. This chain's CDR3 is CASSYSGHEQYF. CDR3 bases: TGTGCCAGCAGTTACTCGGGGCACGAGCAGTACTTC.